The clone carrying this TCR beta chain was counted many times. Its antigen is undetermined. This sample was included in a study of naive and memory T cell subsets. After the first PCR, alpha and beta chain libraries were processed separately. The germline V gene encodes CDR1 SEHNR and CDR2 FQNEAQ (reference sequence). This CDR3 spans 15 amino acids. Trimming pared 5 bases from V and 6 bases from J, leaving 17 bases between. Overall study findings and caveats: Each distinct alpha or beta sequence counts as one clonotype. Over 85% of naive TCR sequences appeared only once after error correction, unlike memory subsets. From naive to CM, EM and EMRA, diversity decreased and Gini increased.

Two oligonucleotides, mixed equimolar, formed the beta constant-region primer covering TRBC1 and TRBC2. The ligated cDNA underwent four PCR rounds using SP2 and nested alpha and beta constant-region primers. TCRdb re-called the UMI-ligation and nested PCR reads with MiXCR, one entry per CDR3 protein. The sample holds some 83,000 distinct CDR3 sequences; 9% are singletons and the top ten take less than 1.5%. V usage is TRBV7-9 and J usage is TRBJ2-1; D is perhaps TRBD1 (5 bases). This receptor was taken from a human donor in good health. Input material: naive CD8+ T cells from blood. CDR3: CASSRKLTETNEQFF. The CDR3 DNA is TGTGCCAGCAGCAGGAAGTTGACAGAAACCAATGAGCAGTTCTTC.